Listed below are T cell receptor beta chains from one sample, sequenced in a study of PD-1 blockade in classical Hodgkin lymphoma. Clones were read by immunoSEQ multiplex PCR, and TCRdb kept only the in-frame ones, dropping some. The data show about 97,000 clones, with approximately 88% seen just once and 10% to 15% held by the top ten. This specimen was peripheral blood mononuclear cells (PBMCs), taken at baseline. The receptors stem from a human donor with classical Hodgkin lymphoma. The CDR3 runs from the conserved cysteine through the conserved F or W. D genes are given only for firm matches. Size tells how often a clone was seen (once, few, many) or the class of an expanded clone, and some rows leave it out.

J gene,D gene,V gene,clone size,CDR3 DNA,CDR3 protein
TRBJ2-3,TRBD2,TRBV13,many,TGTGCCAGCAGCTCCACCGGGACTAGAACAGATACGCAGTATTTT,CASSSTGTRTDTQYF
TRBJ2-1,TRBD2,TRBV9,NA,TGTGCCAGCAGCCCTACCACGGGGGGCGGAAGCGGGGGCCTCAGTGAGCAGTTCTTC,CASSPTTGGGSGGLSEQFF
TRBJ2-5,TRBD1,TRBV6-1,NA,TGTGCCAGCGGGACAGGGAGTTCATTCCAAGAGACCCAGTACTTC,CASGTGSSFQETQYF
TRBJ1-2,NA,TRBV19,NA,TGTGCCAGTAGTATAACCAGGGGCCACTATGGCTACACCTTC,CASSITRGHYGYTF
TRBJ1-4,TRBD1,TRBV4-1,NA,TGCGCCAGCAGCCAAGATCGTGGACAGGGGCTTAATGAAAAACTGTTTTTT,CASSQDRGQGLNEKLFF
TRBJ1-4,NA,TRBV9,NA,TGTGCCAGCAGCCCTTGGAGGGGCGGGACATCTTATGAAAAACTGTTTTTT,CASSPWRGGTSYEKLFF
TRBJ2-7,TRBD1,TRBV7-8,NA,TGTGCCAGCAGCCCCCGGACAGGGGTCCCCTACGAGCAGTACTTC,CASSPRTGVPYEQYF
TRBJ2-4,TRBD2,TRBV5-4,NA,TGTGCCAGCAGCTTGCGGTCTAGCGGGTGGGACATTCAGTACTTC,CASSLRSSGWDIQYF
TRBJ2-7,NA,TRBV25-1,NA,TGTGCCAGCAGTGGGTCCTACGAGCAGTACTTC,CASSGSYEQYF
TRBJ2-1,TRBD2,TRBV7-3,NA,TGTGCCAGCAGCTTCGGACTAGCGGTGTACAATGAGCAGTTCTTC,CASSFGLAVYNEQFF
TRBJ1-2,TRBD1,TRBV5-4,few,TGTGCCAGCAGCTTAGGGACAGACTATGGCTACACCTTC,CASSLGTDYGYTF